This T cell receptor (beta chain) appears in the sequencing data of a study of cytomegalovirus exposure and HLA in healthy donors. Study-wide points: A few chains tied to CMV proved CMV antigen-specific in vitro.

With respect to this clone: The antigen remains undetermined.

Trimming left V 7 bases short and J 7 bases short, with 23 bases between. Germline V CDR1 and CDR2: SGHRS, YFSETQ. This CDR3 spans 16 amino acids. PCR amplification relied on 60 Vbeta primers (plus 13 Jbeta primers). Sequenced by immunoSEQ multiplex PCR; TCRdb stores in-frame clones only, minus some. The table has about 240,000 clones, about 81% seen once. The TCR sequence derives from a woman aged 60-70 years in good health and CMV-seropositive. The chain carries TRBV5-1 and TRBJ2-2; D remains unclear. What was sequenced was PBMCs. In nucleotides, the CDR3 is TGCGCCAGCGGCCCTAACCTGGCCAGGCCGGACGGGGAGCTGTTTTTT. The encoded protein is CASGPNLARPDGELFF.